These 4 T cell receptor beta chains share one sample of origin, sequenced in a study of CD8+ T cells in alopecia areata. Following extraction, RNA underwent reverse transcription to cDNA, which served as the sequencing template. Clones were sequenced by immunoSEQ multiplex PCR, and TCRdb holds only the in-frame ones, with some missing. The sample lists roughly 220,000 clones; approximately 70% were seen once. As to treatment: oral pan-JAK inhibitor, 5-10 mg twice daily. Sequenced here: CD4+ T cells sorted from blood, sampled between weeks 44 and 45, from a patient treated with tofacitinib. The receptors were gathered from a human donor with alopecia areata.

The V and J genes are TRBV19 and TRBJ2-1; 9 nucleotides line up with TRBD2. Losses at the gene ends were 4 bases for V and 9 bases for J; bases not matched to a gene: 10. Per the germline V gene, CDR1 is LNHDA and CDR2 is SQIVND (reference sequence). The CDR3 is made up of 15 amino acids. CDR3 region: CASSTQRTSATEQFF. Written as DNA, the CDR3 is TGTGCCAGTAGTACCCAGAGGACTAGCGCGACTGAGCAGTTCTTC.

The chain carries TRBV6-6 and TRBJ1-2; 7 bases line up with TRBD1. The V gene end was trimmed by 5 bases and the J gene end by 4 bases; junction bases not matched to a gene: 10. Germline values: CDR1 MNHNY, CDR2 SVGAGI (reference sequence). The CDR3 loop spans 15 amino acids. As DNA, the CDR3 is TGTGCCAGCAGTGACGGACAGGTCGGGGCCTATGGCTACACCTTC. Amino acid sequence: CASSDGQVGAYGYTF.

This sequence joins TRBV5-1 and TRBJ1-6; D ambiguous. Germline loops: CDR1 SGHRS, CDR2 YFSETQ. The CDR3 consists of 16 residues. The V gene lost 3 bases and the J gene lost 7 bases, with 17 bases spanning the gap. The CDR3 region has the DNA TGCGCCAGCAGCTCGGAAGTGGCAGCGAGAAATTCACCCCTCCACTTT. Protein product: CASSSEVAARNSPLHF.

The V gene is TRBV15, the J gene TRBJ2-3; 7 bases are shared with TRBD1. CDR3 length: 14 amino acids. Germline assignment: CDR1 LNHNV and CDR2 YYDKDF (reference sequence). V shed 5 bases and J 5 bases; nucleotides not matched to a gene: 7. The CDR3 nucleotides are TGTGCCACCAGCGAGGGGGCGCAAGTAGATACGCAGTATTTT. Protein: CATSEGAQVDTQYF.